This T cell receptor (beta chain) originates from a study of blood T cell repertoires in COVID-19. Study background: The origin of the acute and convalescent COVID-19 samples was the United States, Italy and Spain. Nucleic acid was either cDNA or gDNA, and it came from T cells, B-cell-depleted T cells, or PBMCs.

The CDR3 runs 16 residues. Losses at the gene ends were 5 bases for V and 0 bases for J; bases not matched to a gene: 7. From germline, CDR1 is ENHRY and CDR2 SYGVKD. The protocol was immunoSEQ multiplex PCR, while the TCRdb copy is restricted to in-frame clones and leaves out a portion. The table lists about 82,000 clones, 80% to 90% of them singletons. The material sequenced was peripheral blood. The chain joins TRBV10-3 to TRBJ2-3; 8 bases match TRBD2. The clonotype originates from a woman aged 55-75 years with acute or convalescent COVID-19. The DNA of the CDR3 is TGTGCCATCAGTCTCAACTTAGCGGGGAGCACAGATACGCAGTATTTT. This codes for CAISLNLAGSTDTQYF.